This TCR beta chain is from a study of CD8+ T cells in alopecia areata. Study results and limitations: Clonality was higher in lesional than normal scalp, especially in alopecia totalis/universalis.

This clone was seen a single time. Its antigen is unknown. cDNA serving as the sequencing template came from extracted, reverse transcribed RNA. Profiling relied on immunoSEQ multiplex PCR, and the TCRdb table lists in-frame clones only, not all of them. The top ten hold 2.5% to 3.5% of the sample, which has some 110,000 clones, roughly 68% seen once. The receptor's source is a human donor in good health. The sample comprised CD4+ T cells sorted from blood.

Here the CDR3 DNA reads TGTGCCAGCAGTGGCGGGGACAAGGAGACCCAGTACTTC. Its protein is CASSGGDKETQYF. The genes are TRBV2 and TRBJ2-5; D is tentatively TRBD1 or TRBD2 (6 bases each). The V gene lost 4 bases and the J gene lost 5 bases, with 11 bases spanning the gap. The CDR3 sequence is 13 residues long. Germline assignment: CDR1 SNHLY and CDR2 FYNNEI.